This TCR beta chain was identified in a study of identical twins (dated by TCRdb to the mid-2010s). Background for the entire study: To test whether fetal clonotypes persist, the study used deep sequencing on TCR alpha and beta repertoires from monozygotic twins, unrelated adults of various ages, and cord blood. To rule out contamination, replicate twin experiments were performed at different times with different library preparation protocols. General study outcomes and caveats: Abundant cord blood beta clonotypes had fewer insertions, young adult naive repertoires showed a similar but weaker trend, and memory repertoires showed no such trend. Because the same donors could not be followed over many years, the conclusions relied on cross-sectional statistical analysis. Invariant T cells such as MAIT and iNKT could partly confound zero-insertion analyses, though diverse VJ usage argued against this for most clonotypes. In monozygotic twins, out-of-frame TCR alpha sharing was systematically underestimated by recombination models, although the models agreed with sharing between unrelated individuals. Excess twin sharing in beta out-of-frame sequences was weaker because fewer shared sequences lowered the signal-to-noise ratio. Out-of-frame TCR alpha sequences shared between twins showed an excess of low generation-probability sequences compared with coincidental sharing between unrelated individuals.

This clonotype was counted ten times or more. The antigen this receptor binds is unknown. No much larger clonotype is one base removed from it; base qualities were not supplied. The CDR3 goes from the cysteine to the phenylalanine over 16 residues. The kept DNA is CDR3 alone, 48 bases in frame from the first base. CDR1 and CDR2 are read off the germline V gene as SGHAT and FQNNGV. The germline V end is reduced by 6 bases and the J end by 4 bases; junction bases left unmatched: 11. Only healthy Caucasian donors were included. Three pairs of female monozygotic twins, all aged 18 to 29 years, were included in the twin cohort. Peripheral blood mononuclear cells were the source from which RNA for the TCR libraries was isolated. Libraries were built with 5' RACE. The instrument given in TCRdb is Illumina HiSeq 2000. Template switching introduced a universal primer binding site; the final cDNA contained a unique molecular identifier, enabling accurate counting of TCR cDNA molecules. First-strand cDNA for TCR alpha and beta chains was synthesized from specific primers in the conserved constant-segment region. To control for contamination, every cDNA library was double barcoded, receiving both a SMART-Mk sample barcode and Illumina barcodes. Two successive PCR steps introduced TruSeq adapter sequences along with Illumina sample barcodes. The Illumina HiSeq platform was used with custom primers to sequence TCR alpha and beta cDNA libraries. From the authors' description of their analysis: MiGEC processed the raw reads to extract unique molecular identifiers, while MiXCR was used to determine the CDR3 positions. Recombination models were inferred per individual with the repgenHMM and IGoR tools using an EM algorithm. The tcR package in R was used for shared clonotype analysis, with sharing normalized by the product of cloneset sizes. Out-of-frame nonproductive sequences were analyzed to study raw recombination free of thymic and clonal selection effects. TCRdb cleaned the public reads at Q25 with fastp, built clones with MiXCR and kept in-frame beta chains. Each record represents a unique CDR3 protein, reported with the most common genes and DNA among its rows. V and J calls and clone size were set by TCRdb, not the authors. The table for this sample lists roughly 700,000 distinct CDR3 sequences; over 8.5% of them were counted only once. Roughly 0.9% of the sample comes from the top ten.

The sample was also linked to a second study, of yellow fever vaccine responses in identical twins. As the second paper documents: According to the authors, the vaccine-induced T cell response in identical twins seemed to be partly convergent and partly specific to each individual. Focusing on identical twins, the study followed the T cell clones that responded to the vaccine, and did so with precision.

This chain is built from TRBV11-2 and TRBJ2-3, with TRBD1 identical over 9 junction bases. This receptor was obtained from a woman between 18 and 29 years old in good health. Sequencing was carried out using PBMCs. CDR3 region: CASSRPGQGSSDTQYF. The DNA sequence is given as TGTGCCAGCAGTCGACCGGGACAGGGCAGTTCAGATACGCAGTATTTT.